This T cell receptor (beta chain) was sequenced during a study of blood T cells in healthy people across ages (dated by TCRdb to between 2015 and 2017). About the study as a whole: In model experiments, roughly one uniquely barcoded TCR beta cDNA molecule per two T cells was captured by template switching. The donors were divided into four age groups: young (average approximately 17 years), middle-aged (approximately 39), aged (about 60) and long-lived (about 84). Donors of different ages were randomly distributed across sequencing lanes to avoid experimental bias. To track age-related changes in TCR beta repertoire diversity, the study relied on deep sequencing normalized with unique cDNA molecular identifiers. Two additional independent replicas of 1 million unique cDNA reads from the same blood draw were analyzed for two donors (one aged 18 to 29 and one aged 80 or older). The research as a whole found: Because profiling used bulk unsorted PBMCs, naive and antigen-experienced compartments could not be compared conclusively. As age increased, observed TCR beta diversity per million T cells dropped in a roughly linear way, and a significant reduction was already evident by age approximately 40. There was a strong correlation between observed TCR beta diversity and the percentage of naive T cells measured by flow cytometry. Total diversity estimates from one million sequenced T cells were considered lower bounds and underestimates. Compared with the aged group, more naive CD4+ T cells, fewer expanded clones and increased TCR diversity were shown by the long-lived group, suggesting age selection. Because the CMV infection status of the donors was unknown, age-related changes in expanded clonotypes may potentially have been confounded.

The protocol used for the library was 5' RACE. The data were produced on an Illumina HiSeq 2500. A second PCR of 7 to 11 cycles was run with a J-beta primer mix and a sample-barcoded 5' primer. A unique molecular identifier was introduced onto each TCR beta cDNA molecule by a template-switch 5' adaptor carrying 12 random nucleotides. At least 2.5 million CDR3-containing paired-end reads were obtained from each sample. The Mint cDNA synthesis kit, primed by a TRBC-specific oligonucleotide, was used to synthesize first-strand cDNA from all RNA. Following uracil-DNA glycosylase treatment, a first 18-cycle PCR with universal primers M1SS and BC2_uni_R was performed on all cDNA. As for the original processing: For normalization, 1 million high-quality reads were randomly selected from each sample, with every read carrying a distinct molecular identifier. Instead of being binned into consensus sequences, reads with shared molecular identifiers were discarded. CDR3 identification, clonotype clustering and error correction used MiTCR with a Q25 quality threshold and the strictest error-elimination algorithm. A nonparametric unseen species model using Euler transformation provided a lower-bound estimate of total TCR beta diversity. TCRdb reworked the public reads: Q25 trimming with fastp, MiXCR clone assembly, productive beta chains retained. Each entry merges the rows of one CDR3 protein and shows their most common DNA and genes. TCRdb's processing, not the study's, gives the V and J calls here. In this sample the table shows 1.5 million to 1.8 million distinct CDR3 sequences, about 42% of which occur a single time. About 4% of the sample goes to the ten largest clones.

CDR1 and CDR2 are drawn from the germline V gene (reference sequence): MNHEY, SMNVEV. From the cysteine up to the phenylalanine, the CDR3 has a length of 15 residues. CDR3 DNA only is kept here, 45 bases in frame from base 1. V is trimmed back by 4 bases and J by 0 bases, and the junction contains 2 bases that no gene match accounts for. As concerns this clonotype: The antigen it recognizes is unknown. The sample holds no much larger clone one base away, and base qualities are not on file.

Systemically healthy Caucasian individuals from Russia, 35 to 50 in total and aged roughly 6 to 100 years, were included as donors. Each donor gave 9 to 10 milliliters of peripheral blood, collected into EDTA-treated Vacutainer tubes. Ficoll-Paque density-gradient centrifugation was used to isolate PBMCs, with at least 6.5 million obtained per sample. Trizol reagent was used to extract total RNA from PBMCs, with at least 5.5 micrograms per sample. The percentages of naive CD45RAhigh/CD27high T cells were determined by flow cytometry on a PBMC aliquot from every donor. The sequence was obtained from a woman younger than 30 in good health. The sequenced sample was blood. The chain joins TRBV27 to TRBJ1-5, with 8 bases aligning to TRBD1. The nucleotides read TGTGCCAGCAGTTGGGACAGGAATAGCAATCAGCCCCAGCATTTT. It translates to CASSWDRNSNQPQHF.